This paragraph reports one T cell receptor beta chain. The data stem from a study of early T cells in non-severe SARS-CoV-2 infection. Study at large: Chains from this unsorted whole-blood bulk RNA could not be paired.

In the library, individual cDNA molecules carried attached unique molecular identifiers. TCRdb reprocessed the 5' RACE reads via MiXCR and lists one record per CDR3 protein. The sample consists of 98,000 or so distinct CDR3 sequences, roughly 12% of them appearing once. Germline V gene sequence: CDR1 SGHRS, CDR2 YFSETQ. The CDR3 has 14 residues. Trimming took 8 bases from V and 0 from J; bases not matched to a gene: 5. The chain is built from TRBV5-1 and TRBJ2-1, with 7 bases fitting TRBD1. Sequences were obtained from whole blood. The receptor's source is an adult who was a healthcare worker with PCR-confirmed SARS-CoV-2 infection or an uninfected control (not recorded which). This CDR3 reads CASATGASYNEQFF. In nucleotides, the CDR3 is TGCGCCAGTGCTACAGGGGCCTCCTACAATGAGCAGTTCTTC. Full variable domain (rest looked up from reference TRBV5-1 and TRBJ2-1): KAGVTQTPRYLIKTRGQQVTLSCSPISGHRSVSWYQQTPGQGLQFLFEYFSETQRNKGNFPGRFSGRQFSNSRSEMNVSTLELGDSALYLCASATGASYNEQFFGPGTRLTVL.